The 31 T cell receptor beta chains given below trace back to one sample, sequenced in a study of shared clonotypes between healthy human individuals. The data were produced by immunoSEQ multiplex PCR, yet TCRdb's version contains in-frame clones alone and is incomplete. The profile shows about 800,000 clones, around 96% of them singletons. CD45RO-negative, CCR7-selected cells formed the naive CD8 fraction, which excluded terminally differentiated effector memory CD45RA+ cells. The source material was naive CD8+ T cells sorted from blood. All receptors derive from a man aged 25-45 years in good health.

The chain employs TRBV30 and TRBJ1-4; 7 bases align to TRBD1. CDR3 size: 14 residues. With 5 bases clipped from V and 0 bases from J, the junction kept 3 bases outside the gene matches. The germline V gene has CDR1 GTSNPN and CDR2 SVGIG (reference sequence). The DNA for the CDR3 is TGTGCCTGGGACAGGGATGCAACTAATGAAAAACTGTTTTTT. The encoded protein is CAWDRDATNEKLFF.

The rearrangement uses TRBV28 and TRBJ2-1; D gene unclear. V was pared by 5 bases and J by 3 bases, with 14 bases between. The CDR3 spans 15 residues. Germline CDR1 and CDR2: MDHEN and SYDVKM. CDR3 sequence reads: CASSLLAEIYNEQFF. The CDR3 DNA reads TGTGCCAGCAGTCTTTTAGCAGAAATCTACAATGAGCAGTTCTTC.

The rearrangement uses TRBV30 and TRBJ2-1; maybe TRBD2 (6 bases). CDR1 is GTSNPN and CDR2 is SVGIG in the germline V gene (reference sequence). CDR3 size: 12 residues. The CDR3, as DNA: TGTGCTTGGGACTTCTCCTACAATGAGCAGTTCTTC. This encodes CAWDFSYNEQFF. Combining the CDR3 with reference TRBV30 and TRBJ2-1 gives the whole variable domain SQTIHQWPATLVQPVGSPLSLECTVEGTSNPNLYWYRQAAGRGLQLLFYSVGIGQISSEVPQNLSASRPQDRQFILSSKKLLLSDSGFYLCAWDFSYNEQFFGPGTRLTVL.

Regarding this clone: Distinct nucleotide sequences in the sample also encode this CDR3. The CDR3 DNA sequence: TGCGCCAGCAGCTTGGAGGGGGGCTCCTACAATGAGCAGTTCTTC. This sequence encodes CASSLEGGSYNEQFF. V gene TRBV5-1 combines with J gene TRBJ2-1; either TRBD1 or TRBD2 may fit D (6 bases each). Germline V gene data show CDR1 as SGHRS and CDR2 as YFSETQ. V dropped 0 bases and J dropped 0 bases, with 7 bases sitting between them. The length of the CDR3 is 15 residues.

J is TRBJ2-7 and V is TRBV28; D unresolved. Trimming pared 3 bases from V and 3 bases from J, leaving 6 bases between. Germline CDR1 reads MDHEN; CDR2 reads SYDVKM. The CDR3 loop spans 12 amino acids. The CDR3 coding sequence is TGTGCCAGCAGTTTTGTAGACTACGAGCAGTACTTC. This sequence encodes CASSFVDYEQYF.

The gene calls are TRBV7-9 and TRBJ2-7; D is tentatively TRBD1 or TRBD2 (5 bases each). Trimming cost V 1 base and J 6 bases, with 16 bases left between them. CDR1 is SEHNR and CDR2 is FQNEAQ in the germline V gene (reference sequence). The CDR3 loop spans 15 amino acids. This CDR3 is CASSLVGPSGGEQYF. The CDR3 DNA follows: TGTGCCAGCAGCTTAGTGGGGCCCAGCGGCGGCGAGCAGTACTTC.

The chain is built from TRBV5-1 and TRBJ1-1; D not resolved. Between the trimmed V and J ends, which lost 0 bases and 12 bases, there was a span of 9 bases. Germline values: CDR1 SGHRS, CDR2 YFSETQ. The CDR3 length is 11 residues. In DNA, the CDR3 is TGCGCCAGCAGCTTGGCACAAAACACTTTCTTT. The encoded protein is CASSLAQNTFF. The full variable domain, completed using reference TRBV5-1 and TRBJ1-1, is KAGVTQTPRYLIKTRGQQVTLSCSPISGHRSVSWYQQTPGQGLQFLFEYFSETQRNKGNFPGRFSGRQFSNSRSEMNVSTLELGDSALYLCASSLAQNTFFGQGTRLTVV.

The chain recombines TRBV27 with TRBJ2-7, with 11 bases lining up with TRBD2. From germline, CDR1 is MNHEY and CDR2 SMNVEV (reference sequence). The CDR3 has 15 amino acids. V lost 5 bases and J lost 5; bases outside the gene matches: 8. The CDR3 sequence: CASSPIAGGPHEQYF. CDR3 sequence (DNA): TGTGCCAGCAGTCCAATAGCGGGAGGGCCCCACGAGCAGTACTTC.

CDR3 region: CASWRGESSGELFF. The DNA for the CDR3 is TGTGCCAGCTGGAGGGGAGAGTCGTCCGGGGAGCTGTTTTTT. The genes are TRBV7-2 and TRBJ2-2, with a possible D match to TRBD2 (6 bases). Trimming pared 8 bases from V and 6 bases from J, leaving 16 bases between. Germline CDR1 SGHTA, CDR2 FQGNSA. This CDR3 spans 14 amino acids.

This clone has only one observation. This chain links TRBV11-2 with TRBJ2-7; 11 bases fit TRBD2. CDR3 length: 13 amino acids. Germline CDR1 and CDR2: SGHAT and FQNNGV. V was pared by 7 bases and J by 3 bases, with 2 bases of the junction left unmatched. The CDR3 region has the DNA TGTGCCAGCAACGGACTAGCGGGCTACGAGCAGTACTTC. It yields the protein CASNGLAGYEQYF.

This chain connects TRBV4-3 to TRBJ1-2; a possible D gene is TRBD1 (6 bases). V was shortened by 3 bases and J by 3 bases, with 17 bases between the two germline ends. CDR3 length equals 16 residues. Per the germline V gene, CDR1 is LGHNA and CDR2 is YSLEER. For the CDR3, the DNA is TGCGCCAGCAGCCAGTCACAGGGTAAACTTGACTATGGCTACACCTTC. It translates to CASSQSQGKLDYGYTF.

This chain joins TRBV7-9 and TRBJ2-3, with 9 bases aligning to TRBD1. The V segment lost 5 bases and the J segment 5 bases; nucleotides outside the gene matches: 11. Germline loops: CDR1 SEHNR, CDR2 FQNEAQ (reference sequence). This CDR3 has 16 amino acids. The CDR3 here is CASSPKNRGPKDTQYF. Written as DNA, the CDR3 is TGTGCCAGCAGCCCAAAGAACAGGGGGCCGAAAGATACGCAGTATTTT.

The chain carries TRBV21-1 and TRBJ2-7; whether TRBD1, the table's D call, matches the DNA was not checked. TRBV21-1 is shown as a pseudogene. The CDR3 contains 13 residues. The CDR3 nucleotides are TGTGCCAGCCCCCGGGACAGGAGCGACGAGCAGTACTTC. Translating gives CASPRDRSDEQYF.

The chain employs TRBV29-1 and TRBJ2-7, with D possibly called TRBD1 or TRBD2 (5 bases each). The V end lost 2 bases, the J end lost 3 bases, and 14 bases lay between the germline ends. Germline V gene lookup returns CDR1 SQVTM and CDR2 ANQGSEA. This CDR3 is built from 14 residues. Here the CDR3 DNA reads TGCAGCGTTGAATCCGGGGCCGAACACTACGAGCAGTACTTC. Protein sequence: CSVESGAEHYEQYF.

This rearrangement joins TRBV18 to TRBJ2-7; D might be TRBD2 (6 bases). Germline V lookup: CDR1 KGHSH, CDR2 LQKENI. This CDR3 contains 15 residues. The germline V and J ends were trimmed by 3 bases and 4 bases, with 16 bases remaining between them. CDR3 in amino acids: CASSPREPPFYEQYF. The DNA of the CDR3 is TGTGCCAGCTCACCTCGGGAGCCCCCTTTTTACGAGCAGTACTTC.

The genes are TRBV5-1 and TRBJ2-7; D could derive from TRBD1 or TRBD2 (6 bases each). There are 17 residues in the CDR3. Trimming left V 1 base short and J 3 bases short, with 20 bases between. Germline V gives CDR1 SGHRS, CDR2 YFSETQ. This CDR3 reads CASSLPSNLGGLYEQYF. The CDR3 coding sequence is TGCGCCAGCAGCTTGCCTAGTAACTTAGGGGGACTCTACGAGCAGTACTTC.

DNA for the CDR3: TGTGCCAGCAGCGAAGGGGGCATGGCCAACGTCCTGACTTTC. It codes for CASSEGGMANVLTF. The rearrangement uses TRBV9 and TRBJ2-6; the match to TRBD1 covers 7 bases. Germline V gives CDR1 SGDLS, CDR2 YYNGEE. V shed 3 bases and J 6 bases; nucleotides not matched to a gene: 3. CDR3 length: 14 amino acids.

V gene TRBV9 combines with J gene TRBJ2-3; a possible D gene is TRBD2 (5 bases). Looked up from germline, CDR1 is SGDLS and CDR2 is YYNGEE. This CDR3 contains 11 residues. Trimming removed 7 bases from V and 6 bases from J, with 9 bases in between. The CDR3 loop is CASGGSDTQYF. In DNA, the CDR3 is TGTGCCAGCGGCGGGTCTGATACGCAGTATTTT.

The rearrangement links TRBV9 to TRBJ2-1, with TRBD2 matching 9 bases. CDR1 and CDR2 (germline): SGDLS, YYNGEE. The CDR3 has 16 residues. J lost 9 bases, V lost 0 bases, and 10 bases had no gene match. The CDR3 region has the DNA TGTGCCAGCAGCGTAGCTACGGCGGGAGGGTTCGGTGAGCAGTTCTTC. Residues: CASSVATAGGFGEQFF.

The V call is TRBV11-2, the J call TRBJ2-7, with TRBD2 identical over 13 bases. Trimming at V came to 4 bases and at J to 3 bases, leaving 3 bases not matched to a gene. CDR1 SGHAT and CDR2 FQNNGV come from the germline V gene. This CDR3 has 15 residues. The CDR3 region has the DNA TGTGCCAGCAGCTACGGGACTAGCGGGATCTACGAGCAGTACTTC. Amino acid sequence: CASSYGTSGIYEQYF.

The chain couples TRBV27 to TRBJ2-4; D is ambiguous. This CDR3 comprises 15 residues. V lost 2 bases and J 2 bases, leaving 10 bases between the germline ends. Germline V gene data show CDR1 as MNHEY and CDR2 as SMNVEV (reference sequence). This chain's CDR3 is CASSLGSVSKNIQYF. In DNA, the CDR3 is TGTGCCAGCAGTTTAGGATCGGTGTCCAAAAACATTCAGTACTTC.

The genes are TRBV29-1 and TRBJ2-5; D gene unclear. The germline V and J ends were trimmed by 3 bases and 2 bases, with 4 bases remaining between them. CDR1 is SQVTM, CDR2 ANQGSEA, per germline. The CDR3 extends over 11 amino acids. CDR3 nucleotide sequence: TGCAGCGTTGATAGACAAGAGACCCAGTACTTC. Its protein is CSVDRQETQYF. Together with reference TRBV29-1 and TRBJ2-5, the CDR3 gives the full variable domain: SAVISQKPSRDICQRGTSLTIQCQVDSQVTMMFWYRQQPGQSLTLIATANQGSEATYESGFVIDKFPISRPNLTFSTLTVSNMSPEDSSIYLCSVDRQETQYFGPGTRLLVL.

The genes are TRBV10-3 and TRBJ2-7; the match to TRBD1 covers 7 bases. The junction had 8 bases not matched to a gene; V was cut back by 10 bases and J by 2 bases. Germline V CDR1 and CDR2: ENHRY, SYGVKD. The CDR3 loop spans 13 amino acids. CDR3 amino acids: CASGLGTAYEQYF. CDR3 DNA: TGTGCCAGCGGGCTGGGGACAGCCTACGAGCAGTACTTC.

Comment on this clone: Additional DNA sequences in this sample encode the identical CDR3. This sequence joins TRBV5-1 and TRBJ2-2; the D is unclear. The CDR3 length is 12 residues. Trimming shortened V by 5 bases and J by 2 bases, and 4 bases separated the two germline ends. Germline values: CDR1 SGHRS, CDR2 YFSETQ. CDR3 protein: CASSFNTGELFF. In DNA form, the CDR3 reads TGCGCCAGCAGTTTTAACACCGGGGAGCTGTTTTTT.

The chain combines TRBV9 with TRBJ2-1; possible D gene TRBD2, 7 bases. Trimming took off 7 bases at V and 3 bases at J, with 11 bases between the two ends. CDR3 length: 13 amino acids. Germline V gene sequence: CDR1 SGDLS, CDR2 YYNGEE. The chain's CDR3 is CASGGANYNEQFF. Here the CDR3 DNA reads TGTGCCAGCGGGGGGGCGAACTACAATGAGCAGTTCTTC.

V gene TRBV29-1 combines with J gene TRBJ1-1, with D possibly matching TRBD1 (5 bases). Germline CDR1 reads SQVTM; CDR2 reads ANQGSEA. There are 14 residues in the CDR3. V was trimmed by 6 bases and J by 3 bases, leaving 17 bases between them. The CDR3 loop is CSVPSGGFHTEAFF. The CDR3 bases are TGCAGCGTCCCGTCCGGGGGATTCCACACTGAAGCTTTCTTT.

This chain links TRBV4-1 with TRBJ2-7, with 9 bases identical to TRBD2. Trimming cost V 4 bases and J 3 bases; bases outside gene matches: 4. Germline V CDR1 and CDR2: MGHRA, YSYEKL. The CDR3 contains 14 residues. In DNA form, the CDR3 reads TGCGCCAGCAGCCCTATTAGCGGGAGCTACGAGCAGTACTTC. Translation gives CASSPISGSYEQYF.

The genes are TRBV30 and TRBJ2-1; D gene uncertain. CDR3 length: 8 residues. CDR1 and CDR2 (germline): GTSNPN, SVGIG (reference sequence). V was clipped by 8 bases and J by 7 bases, with 3 bases between them. The CDR3 sequence is CALNEQFF. DNA for the CDR3: TGTGCCCTGAATGAGCAGTTCTTC.

J is TRBJ1-2 and V is TRBV27, with D uncertain. The CDR3 spans 13 residues. Trimming removed 5 bases from V and 2 bases from J, with 9 bases in between. CDR1 and CDR2 (germline): MNHEY, SMNVEV (reference sequence). The CDR3 is CASSITENYGYTF. In DNA form, the CDR3 reads TGTGCCAGCAGTATTACAGAGAACTATGGCTACACCTTC.

The chain is built from TRBV4-2 and TRBJ1-4; D uncertain. The V end was cut by 1 base, the J end by 4 bases, with 4 bases between. Germline lookup yields CDR1 LGHNA and CDR2 YNFKEQ. CDR3 length: 13 residues. CDR3: CASSQGINEKLFF. The CDR3 nucleotides read TGTGCCAGCAGCCAAGGGATTAATGAAAAACTGTTTTTT.

The V call is TRBV4-2, the J call TRBJ1-2; D not resolved. With 3 bases removed from V and 8 bases from J, the gap between germline ends came to 19 bases. Germline values: CDR1 LGHNA, CDR2 YNFKEQ. This CDR3 comprises 15 residues. CDR3 in amino acids: CASSQPSAATRGYTF. The CDR3 coding sequence is TGTGCCAGCAGCCAGCCCTCGGCAGCCACGCGAGGCTACACCTTC.